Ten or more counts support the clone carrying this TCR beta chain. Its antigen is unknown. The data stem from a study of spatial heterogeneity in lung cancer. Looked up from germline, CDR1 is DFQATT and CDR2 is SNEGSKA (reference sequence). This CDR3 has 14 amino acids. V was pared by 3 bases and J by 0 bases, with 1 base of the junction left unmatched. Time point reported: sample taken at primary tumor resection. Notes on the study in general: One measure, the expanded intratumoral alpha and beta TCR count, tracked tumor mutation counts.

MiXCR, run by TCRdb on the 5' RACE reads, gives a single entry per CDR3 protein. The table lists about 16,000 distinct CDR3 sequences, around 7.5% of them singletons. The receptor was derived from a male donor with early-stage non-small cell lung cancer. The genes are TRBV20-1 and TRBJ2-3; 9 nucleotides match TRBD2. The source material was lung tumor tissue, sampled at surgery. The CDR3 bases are TGCAGTGCTAGGACTAGCGGAAGCACAGATACGCAGTATTTT. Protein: CSARTSGSTDTQYF.